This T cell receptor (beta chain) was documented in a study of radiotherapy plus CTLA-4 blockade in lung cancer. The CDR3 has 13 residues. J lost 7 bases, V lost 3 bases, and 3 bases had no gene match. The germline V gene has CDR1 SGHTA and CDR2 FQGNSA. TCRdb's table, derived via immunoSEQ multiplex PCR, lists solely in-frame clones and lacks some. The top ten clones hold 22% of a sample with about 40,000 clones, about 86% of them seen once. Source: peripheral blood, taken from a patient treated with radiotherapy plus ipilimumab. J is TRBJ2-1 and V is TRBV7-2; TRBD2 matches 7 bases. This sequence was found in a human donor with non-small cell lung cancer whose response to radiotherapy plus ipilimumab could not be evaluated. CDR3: CASSLSGVNEQFF. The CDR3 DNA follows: TGTGCCAGCAGCTTGAGCGGGGTAAATGAGCAGTTCTTC. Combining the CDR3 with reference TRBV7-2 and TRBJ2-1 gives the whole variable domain GAGVSQSPSNKVTEKGKDVELRCDPISGHTALYWYRQSLGQGLEFLIYFQGNSAPDKSGLPSDRFSAERTGGSVSTLTIQRTQQEDSAVYLCASSLSGVNEQFFGPGTRLTVL.